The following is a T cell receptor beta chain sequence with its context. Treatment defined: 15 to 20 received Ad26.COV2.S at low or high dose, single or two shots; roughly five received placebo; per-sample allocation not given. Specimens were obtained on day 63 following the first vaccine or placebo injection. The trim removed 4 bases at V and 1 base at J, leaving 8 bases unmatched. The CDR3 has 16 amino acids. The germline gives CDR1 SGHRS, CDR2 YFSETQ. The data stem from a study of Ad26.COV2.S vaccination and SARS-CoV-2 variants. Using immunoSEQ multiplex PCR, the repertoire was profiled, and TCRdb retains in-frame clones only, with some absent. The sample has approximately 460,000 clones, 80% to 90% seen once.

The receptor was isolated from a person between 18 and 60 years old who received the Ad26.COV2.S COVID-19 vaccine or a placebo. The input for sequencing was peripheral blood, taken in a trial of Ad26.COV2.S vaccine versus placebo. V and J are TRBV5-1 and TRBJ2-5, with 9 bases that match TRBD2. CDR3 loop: CASSPYSGGGQETQYF. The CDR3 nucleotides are TGCGCCAGCAGCCCTTATAGCGGGGGAGGCCAAGAGACCCAGTACTTC.